The 11 T cell receptor beta chains below were found in one sample sequenced in a study of shared clonotypes between healthy human individuals. Naive CD8 cells, CD45RO-negative and positively selected for CCR7, excluded terminally differentiated effector memory CD45RA+ cells. Generated by immunoSEQ multiplex PCR, the TCRdb table keeps only in-frame clones and is missing some. The repertoire includes roughly 2 million clones, about 94% of them detected once, and 0.9% to 1.3% sits in the top ten. Input material: naive CD8+ T cells sorted from blood. The receptors here all came from a man between 18 and 35 years old in good health.

The J gene is TRBJ2-5, the V gene TRBV2; no clear D. CDR1 is SNHLY, CDR2 FYNNEI, per germline. The V end lost 7 bases, the J end lost 5 bases, and 11 bases lay between the germline ends. The CDR3 has 12 residues. The CDR3 protein is CASKVPMETQYF. The CDR3 DNA reads as TGTGCCAGCAAGGTACCAATGGAGACCCAGTACTTC.

Points on this clone: Other DNA sequences within the sample encode an identical CDR3. The gene calls are TRBV6-5 and TRBJ2-7, with TRBD1 matching 9 bases. Germline V lookup: CDR1 MNHEY, CDR2 SVGAGI. V dropped 0 bases and J dropped 3; count of bases not matched to a gene: 6. The CDR3 is 16 amino acids. This chain's CDR3 is CASSYSYKGQGYEQYF. CDR3 DNA sequence: TGTGCCAGCAGTTACTCGTATAAGGGACAGGGCTACGAGCAGTACTTC.

This rearrangement joins TRBV27 to TRBJ2-7; TRBD2 agrees at 10 bases. CDR1 is MNHEY, CDR2 SMNVEV, per germline (reference sequence). The trim removed 2 bases at V and 3 bases at J, leaving 4 bases unmatched. CDR3 length: 15 amino acids. CDR3 bases: TGTGCCAGCAGTTTAACTAGCGGGATGTTCTACGAGCAGTACTTC. It yields the protein CASSLTSGMFYEQYF.

The V and J genes are TRBV9 and TRBJ2-7; TRBD2 matches at 7 bases. CDR1 is SGDLS, CDR2 YYNGEE, per germline. This CDR3 spans 15 amino acids. V was clipped by 0 bases and J by 2 bases; unmatched bases: 5. The CDR3 DNA is TGTGCCAGCAGCGTAGACAGCGGGGTGACCTACGAGCAGTACTTC. Its translation is CASSVDSGVTYEQYF. Full variable domain (outside the CDR3, taken from reference TRBV9 and TRBJ2-7): DSGVTQTPKHLITATGQRVTLRCSPRSGDLSVYWYQQSLDQGLQFLIQYYNGEERAKGNILERFSAQQFPDLHSELNLSSLELGDSALYFCASSVDSGVTYEQYFGPGTRLTVT.

With regard to this clone: Other DNA sequences within the sample encode an identical CDR3. The chain couples TRBV6-5 to TRBJ2-7; 7 bases match TRBD2. CDR1 and CDR2 (germline): MNHEY, SVGAGI. This CDR3 spans 15 amino acids. J was trimmed by 0 bases and V by 2 bases; bases with no gene match: 4. This CDR3 reads CASSYGGDFSYEQYF. As DNA, the CDR3 is TGTGCCAGCAGTTACGGGGGGGACTTCTCCTACGAGCAGTACTTC.

The genes are TRBV5-1 and TRBJ2-5; 9 bases align to TRBD2. CDR1 and CDR2 (germline): SGHRS, YFSETQ. The CDR3 has 16 amino acids. The ends lost 6 bases at V and 1 base at J; junction bases unmatched: 10. Written as DNA, the CDR3 is TGCGCCAGCACCCTTAGCGGGAGTCAGCCCCAAGAGACCCAGTACTTC. Protein: CASTLSGSQPQETQYF.

Of note for this clone: In the same sample, other DNA sequences code for this CDR3. This chain joins TRBV5-6 and TRBJ2-3, with a possible D match to TRBD2 (5 bases). The CDR3 length is 14 residues. The germline gives CDR1 SGHDT, CDR2 YYEEEE. V lost 0 bases to trimming and J lost 4 bases, with 9 bases between them. CDR3 in DNA: TGTGCCAGCAGCTTGGGCCTAGCCCCAGATACGCAGTATTTT. Translated, it gives CASSLGLAPDTQYF.

The rearrangement links TRBV21-1 to TRBJ2-7. TRBV21-1 is a pseudogene segment. The CDR3 totals 14 residues. Here the CDR3 reads CASSKAQTIGEQYF. The DNA of the CDR3 is TGTGCCAGCAGCAAAGCCCAAACGATAGGCGAGCAGTACTTC.

The chain is built from TRBV4-1 and TRBJ2-7; no clear D. Trimming shortened V by 2 bases and J by 0 bases, and 14 bases separated the two germline ends. Germline V gene data show CDR1 as MGHRA and CDR2 as YSYEKL. The CDR3 is 16 residues long. The CDR3 region is CASSQLSADNSYEQYF. The CDR3 nucleotides read TGCGCCAGCAGCCAATTATCCGCGGATAACTCCTACGAGCAGTACTTC.

The chain combines TRBV21-1 with TRBJ1-2; TRBD1 is the table's D call, not checked against the DNA. TRBV21-1 is a documented pseudogene. CDR3 length: 15 residues. CDR3 coding DNA: TGTGCCAGCAGCACCCGACAGGGTCCTAACTATGGCTACACCTTC. Protein sequence: CASSTRQGPNYGYTF.

This chain connects TRBV10-3 to TRBJ1-2, with D unclear. Trimming cost V 8 bases and J 4 bases, with 14 bases left between them. CDR3 length equals 13 residues. Germline CDR1 is ENHRY and CDR2 is SYGVKD. This CDR3 is CAIDRGLGYGYTF. The CDR3 coding sequence is TGTGCCATCGATCGGGGTCTGGGCTATGGCTACACCTTC.